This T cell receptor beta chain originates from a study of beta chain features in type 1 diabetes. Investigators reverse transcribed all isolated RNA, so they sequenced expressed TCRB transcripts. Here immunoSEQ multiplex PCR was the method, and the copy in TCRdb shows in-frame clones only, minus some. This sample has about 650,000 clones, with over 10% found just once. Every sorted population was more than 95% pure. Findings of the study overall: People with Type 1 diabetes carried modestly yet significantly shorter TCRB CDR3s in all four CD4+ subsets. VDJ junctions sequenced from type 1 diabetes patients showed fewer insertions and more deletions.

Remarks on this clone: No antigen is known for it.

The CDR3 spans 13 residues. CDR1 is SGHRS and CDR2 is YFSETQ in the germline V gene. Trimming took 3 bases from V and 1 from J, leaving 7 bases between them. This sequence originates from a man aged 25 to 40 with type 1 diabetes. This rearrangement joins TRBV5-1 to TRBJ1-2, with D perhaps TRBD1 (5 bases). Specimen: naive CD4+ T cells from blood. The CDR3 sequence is CASSSQVNYGYTF. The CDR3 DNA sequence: TGCGCCAGCAGCTCACAGGTTAACTATGGCTACACCTTC.